These 5 T cell receptor beta chains were sequenced from one sample in a study of T cell responses to AZD1222 COVID-19 vaccine. Profiling relied on immunoSEQ multiplex PCR, and the TCRdb table lists in-frame clones only, not all of them. The sample lists 80,000 to 95,000 clones; 88% were seen once. The sequencing used peripheral blood, collected 28 days after the second AZD1222 dose. The receptor set was obtained from an adult who received the AZD1222 COVID-19 vaccine.

The chain joins TRBV5-5 to TRBJ2-7, with D possibly TRBD1 on 6 matching bases. V lost 6 bases to trimming and J lost 5 bases, with 18 bases between them. This CDR3 comprises 14 residues. CDR1 SGHKS and CDR2 YYEKEE come from the germline V gene (reference sequence). In nucleotides, the CDR3 is TGTGCCAGCAACCAAGACAGGATCCGCGACGAGCAGTACTTC. Translating gives CASNQDRIRDEQYF.

The V and J genes are TRBV5-5 and TRBJ1-6; TRBD1 is a possible D gene (6 bases). This CDR3 has 14 residues. Germline V CDR1 and CDR2: SGHKS, YYEKEE (reference sequence). Trimming pared 0 bases from V and 7 bases from J, leaving 8 bases between. The CDR3 reads CASSLDRANSPLHF. In DNA, the CDR3 is TGTGCCAGCAGCTTGGACAGGGCGAATTCACCCCTCCACTTT.

This chain uses TRBV27 with TRBJ1-5; the D is unclear. Looked up from germline, CDR1 is MNHEY and CDR2 is SMNVEV (reference sequence). V lost 6 bases and J lost 0, with 6 bases in between. CDR3 length: 13 residues. CDR3 in amino acids: CASSKLSNQPQHF. CDR3 nucleotide sequence: TGTGCCAGCAGCAAGCTTAGCAATCAGCCCCAGCATTTT.

The chain has TRBV15 and TRBJ2-2; D might be TRBD1 (5 bases). The CDR3 extends over 13 amino acids. Germline V CDR1 and CDR2: LNHNV, YYDKDF (reference sequence). Trimming shortened V by 3 bases and J by 6 bases, and 8 bases separated the two germline ends. The CDR3 bases are TGTGCCACCAGCAGGACAGAGTCCGGGGAGCTGTTTTTT. Residues: CATSRTESGELFF.

This clone was observed a handful of times. The J gene is TRBJ2-1, the V gene TRBV5-4; 9 nucleotides agree with TRBD2. With 2 bases clipped from V and 7 bases from J, the junction kept 7 bases outside the gene matches. This CDR3 spans 15 amino acids. Germline lookup yields CDR1 SGHNT and CDR2 YYREEE (reference sequence). DNA of the CDR3: TGTGCCAGCAGCTTTGGGGTAGCGGGAGAGAATGAGCAGTTCTTC. This codes for CASSFGVAGENEQFF.